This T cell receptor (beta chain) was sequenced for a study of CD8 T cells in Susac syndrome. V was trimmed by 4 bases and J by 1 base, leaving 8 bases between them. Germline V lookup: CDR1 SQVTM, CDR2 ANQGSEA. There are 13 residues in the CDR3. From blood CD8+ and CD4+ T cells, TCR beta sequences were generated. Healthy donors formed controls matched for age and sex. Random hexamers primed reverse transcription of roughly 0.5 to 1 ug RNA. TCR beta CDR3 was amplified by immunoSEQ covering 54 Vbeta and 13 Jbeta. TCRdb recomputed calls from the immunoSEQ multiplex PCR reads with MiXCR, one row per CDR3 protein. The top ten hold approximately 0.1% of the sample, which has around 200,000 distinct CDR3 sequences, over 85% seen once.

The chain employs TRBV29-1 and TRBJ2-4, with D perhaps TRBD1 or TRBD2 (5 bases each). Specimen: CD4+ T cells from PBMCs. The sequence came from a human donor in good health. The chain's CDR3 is CSVGGTAKNIQYF. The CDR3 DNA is TGCAGCGTTGGGGGGACGGCCAAAAACATTCAGTACTTC.